This TCR beta chain was documented in a study of blood T cells in healthy people across ages. The V end was cut by 1 base, the J end by 7 bases, with 15 bases between. Per the germline V gene, CDR1 is SGHKS and CDR2 is YYEKEE (reference sequence). CDR3 length: 15 amino acids. Using a J-beta primer mix together with a sample-barcoded 5' primer, a second PCR was run for about 6 to 11 cycles. TCRdb analysed the 5' RACE reads with MiXCR anew, one entry per CDR3 protein. The profile shows hundreds of thousands of distinct CDR3 sequences, 56% of them singletons. This clonotype was seen a single time. The antigen is undetermined. Study conclusions and caveats: Significant beta diversity loss was already apparent by age 40, declining roughly linearly.

J is TRBJ1-5 and V is TRBV5-5, with D tentatively TRBD1 (5 bases). This TCR was recovered from a man aged 35-49 years in good health. Sequencing used blood. CDR3 region: CASSLFKDHRQPQHF. CDR3 DNA: TGTGCCAGCAGCTTGTTTAAAGACCACAGGCAGCCCCAGCATTTT.